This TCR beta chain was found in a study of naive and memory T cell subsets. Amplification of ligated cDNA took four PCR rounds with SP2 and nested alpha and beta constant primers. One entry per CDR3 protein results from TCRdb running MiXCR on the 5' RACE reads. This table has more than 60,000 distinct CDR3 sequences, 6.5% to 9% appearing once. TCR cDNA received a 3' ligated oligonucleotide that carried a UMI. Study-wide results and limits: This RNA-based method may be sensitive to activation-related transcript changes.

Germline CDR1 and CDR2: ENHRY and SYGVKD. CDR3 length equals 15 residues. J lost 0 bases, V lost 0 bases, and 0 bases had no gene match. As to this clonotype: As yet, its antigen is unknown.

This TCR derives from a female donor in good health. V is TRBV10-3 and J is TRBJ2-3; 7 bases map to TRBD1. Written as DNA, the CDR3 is TGTGCCATCAGTGAGTCGACAGGGAGCACAGATACGCAGTATTTT. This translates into CAISESTGSTDTQYF.